One and the same sample provided the 14 T cell receptor beta chains below, sequenced in a study of CD8 T cells in ankylosing spondylitis. Points from the study as a whole: It appeared that ankylosing spondylitis blood was characterized by a TCR beta motif of roughly 8 highly homologous variants.

Using its own MiXCR run on the 5' RACE reads, TCRdb lists one record per CDR3 protein. The table shows some 840,000 distinct CDR3 sequences, with approximately 12% occurring only once. No antigen is known for these receptors. Sequencing was carried out using blood, either unsorted or a sorted T cell fraction (not recorded which). The origin of the receptors is a male donor with ankylosing spondylitis.

This clonotype has just a few counts. V usage is TRBV19 and J usage is TRBJ2-7; 10 bases fit TRBD1. Germline V gene lookup returns CDR1 LNHDA and CDR2 SQIVND (reference sequence). V was clipped by 4 bases and J by 5 bases; unmatched bases: 8. The CDR3 consists of 15 residues. CDR3 protein: CASSRRSGTGDEQYF. In DNA, the CDR3 is TGTGCCAGTAGTAGACGATCCGGGACAGGGGACGAGCAGTACTTC. Full variable domain (outside the CDR3, taken from reference TRBV19 and TRBJ2-7): DGGITQSPKYLFRKEGQNVTLSCEQNLNHDAMYWYRQDPGQGLRLIYYSQIVNDFQKGDIAEGYSVSREKKESFPLTVTSAQKNPTAFYLCASSRRSGTGDEQYFGPGTRLTVT.

The sample holds many counts of this clonotype. The chain is built from TRBV12-3 or TRBV12-4 and TRBJ1-2; 7 bases match TRBD1. Trimming cost V 4 bases and J 6 bases; bases outside gene matches: 14. The CDR3 covers 16 residues. The CDR3 protein is CASSYTRSGTANGYTF. DNA of the CDR3: TGTGCCAGCAGTTACACTCGCTCTGGGACAGCCAATGGCTACACCTTC.

This clonotype turned up a few times. The gene calls are TRBV20-1 and TRBJ2-3, with TRBD2 matching over 11 bases. CDR1 and CDR2 from the germline V gene are DFQATT and SNEGSKA (reference sequence). After removal of 6 bases from V and 5 bases from J, the junction contained 7 bases not matched to a gene. CDR3 length: 14 residues. The CDR3 loop is CSAGLAGGVDTQYF. CDR3 nucleotide sequence: TGCAGTGCGGGTCTAGCGGGAGGCGTAGATACGCAGTATTTT.

There are a few counts of this clonotype. CDR3 region: CSARAPSRGGNIQYF. CDR3 in DNA: TGCAGTGCTAGAGCTCCGTCGCGGGGCGGAAACATTCAGTACTTC. The chain is built from TRBV20-1 and TRBJ2-4; tentative D call: TRBD2 (6 bases). Per the germline V gene, CDR1 is DFQATT and CDR2 is SNEGSKA (reference sequence). The CDR3 runs 15 residues. Trimming removed 1 base from V and 6 bases from J, with 16 bases in between.

The gene calls are TRBV20-1 and TRBJ2-6; possible D gene TRBD2, 7 bases. The germline V gene encodes CDR1 DFQATT and CDR2 SNEGSKA (reference sequence). This CDR3 has 19 residues. With 3 bases removed from V and 1 base from J, the gap between germline ends came to 22 bases. The CDR3 DNA is TGCAGTGCTAGTTCTCGAGGGGGGGCATCCGGATCTGGGGCCAACGTCCTGACTTTC. Protein product: CSASSRGGASGSGANVLTF.

V is TRBV4-2 and J is TRBJ2-3; no definite D call. The CDR3 sequence is 14 residues long. The germline V and J ends were trimmed by 4 bases and 3 bases, with 11 bases remaining between them. Germline CDR1 reads LGHNA; CDR2 reads YNFKEQ. CDR3 region: CASSPRSRTDTQYF. The CDR3 DNA is TGTGCCAGCAGCCCCCGCTCGCGGACAGATACGCAGTATTTT.

The chain couples TRBV12-3 or TRBV12-4 to TRBJ2-5, with TRBD1 as a possible D gene (5 bases). The CDR3 spans 15 residues. Between the trimmed V and J ends, which lost 1 base and 5 bases, there was a span of 14 bases. For the CDR3, the DNA is TGTGCCAGCAGTTTAGGATTAGGGGTTGCTGAGACCCAGTACTTC. This gives the protein CASSLGLGVAETQYF.

This clonotype was seen a few times. The CDR3 nucleotides read TGTGCCAGCAGGGTCGACAGATACACTGAAGCTTTCTTT. Its translation is CASRVDRYTEAFF. J is TRBJ1-1 and V is TRBV7-2; a weak D match, TRBD1 (5 bases). V lost 6 bases to trimming and J lost 3 bases, with 11 bases between them. CDR3 length equals 13 residues. Germline-derived CDR1 and CDR2 are SGHTA and FQGNSA.

This clonotype came up a few times. This sequence joins TRBV20-1 and TRBJ2-7, with 10 nucleotides matching TRBD1. CDR3 length equals 14 residues. CDR1 and CDR2 from the germline V gene are DFQATT and SNEGSKA (reference sequence). Germline trimming cut 3 bases from V and 1 base from J; bases unmatched to any gene: 3. CDR3 coding DNA: TGCAGTGCTAGGGGGACAGGGGTTTCCTACGAGCAGTACTTC. Protein sequence: CSARGTGVSYEQYF.

This clonotype has ten or more counts. The chain is built from TRBV12-3 or TRBV12-4 and TRBJ2-1; 8 bases are shared with TRBD1. The CDR3 is made up of 15 amino acids. V was clipped by 7 bases and J by 1 base; unmatched bases: 6. CDR3 sequence (DNA): TGTGCCAGCATGCCGACAGGGGCATCCTACAATGAGCAGTTCTTC. Translated: CASMPTGASYNEQFF.

This clonotype was seen a handful of times. The DNA for the CDR3 is TGCAGCGTTGAAGATCGAAACTACGAGCAGTACTTC. Amino acids: CSVEDRNYEQYF. The rearrangement uses TRBV29-1 and TRBJ2-7, with D unclear. The V end lost 0 bases, the J end lost 3 bases, and 6 bases lay between the germline ends. The CDR3 runs to 12 residues. Germline CDR1 reads SQVTM; CDR2 reads ANQGSEA.

This clonotype was seen at least ten times. The chain employs TRBV12-3 or TRBV12-4 and TRBJ1-1, with D perhaps TRBD1 (5 bases). Trimming left V 3 bases short and J 3 bases short, with 11 bases between. The CDR3 has 14 amino acids. The CDR3 spells CASSFGGLYTEAFF. The CDR3 bases are TGTGCCAGCAGTTTTGGGGGGTTGTACACTGAAGCTTTCTTT.

The sample holds a few counts of this clonotype. The chain joins TRBV20-1 to TRBJ2-7; 13 bases are a match to TRBD2. The CDR3 spans 15 residues. V dropped 3 bases and J dropped 7; count of bases not matched to a gene: 9. The germline CDR1 and CDR2 sequences are DFQATT and SNEGSKA (reference sequence). The DNA for the CDR3 is TGCAGTGCTAGGGGGGGACTAGCGGGATCGGTGGAGCAGTACTTC. Its translation is CSARGGLAGSVEQYF.

This clonotype has ten or more counts. V usage is TRBV7-9 and J usage is TRBJ2-1; 12 bases line up with TRBD1. This CDR3 contains 15 residues. The J segment lost 5 bases and the V segment lost 5 bases, leaving 4 bases of the junction unmatched. The germline V gene has CDR1 SEHNR and CDR2 FQNEAQ (reference sequence). Written as DNA, the CDR3 is TGTGCCAGCAGCCTCGGGACAGGGGGCCACAATGAGCAGTTCTTC. This encodes CASSLGTGGHNEQFF.